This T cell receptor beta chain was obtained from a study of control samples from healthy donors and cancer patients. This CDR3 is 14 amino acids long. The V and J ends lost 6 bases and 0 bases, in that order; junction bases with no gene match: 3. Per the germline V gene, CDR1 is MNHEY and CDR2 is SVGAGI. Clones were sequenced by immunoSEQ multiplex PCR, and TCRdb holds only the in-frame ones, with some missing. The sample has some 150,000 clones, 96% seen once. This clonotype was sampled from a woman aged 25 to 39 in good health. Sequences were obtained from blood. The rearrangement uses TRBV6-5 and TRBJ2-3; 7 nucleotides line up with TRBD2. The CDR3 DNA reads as TGTGCCAGCAGGCGGGGGATTAGCACAGATACGCAGTATTTT. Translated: CASRRGISTDTQYF.